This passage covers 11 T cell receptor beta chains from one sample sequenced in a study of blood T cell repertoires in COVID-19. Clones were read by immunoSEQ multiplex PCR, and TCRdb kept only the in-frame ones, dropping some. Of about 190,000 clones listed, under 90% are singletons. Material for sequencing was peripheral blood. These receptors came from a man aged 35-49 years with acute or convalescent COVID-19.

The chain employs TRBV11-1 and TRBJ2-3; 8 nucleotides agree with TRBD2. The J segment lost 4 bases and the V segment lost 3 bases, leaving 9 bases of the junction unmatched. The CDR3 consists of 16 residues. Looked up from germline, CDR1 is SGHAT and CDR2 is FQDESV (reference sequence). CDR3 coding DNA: TGTGCCAGCAGCTTCGAGGTCGGGCGGGGGGCAGATACGCAGTATTTT. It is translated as CASSFEVGRGADTQYF.

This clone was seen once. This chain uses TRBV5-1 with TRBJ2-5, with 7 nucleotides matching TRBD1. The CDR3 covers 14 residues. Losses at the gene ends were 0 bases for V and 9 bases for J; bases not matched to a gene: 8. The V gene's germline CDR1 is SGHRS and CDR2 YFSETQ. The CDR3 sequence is CASSLAQGPDAQYF. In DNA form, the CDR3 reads TGCGCCAGCAGCTTGGCACAGGGGCCTGACGCCCAGTACTTC.

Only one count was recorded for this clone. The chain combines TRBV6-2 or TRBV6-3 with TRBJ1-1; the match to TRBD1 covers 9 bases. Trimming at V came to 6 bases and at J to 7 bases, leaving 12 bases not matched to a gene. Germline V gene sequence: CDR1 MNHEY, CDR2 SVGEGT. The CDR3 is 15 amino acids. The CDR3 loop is CASSWPGQGIVEAFF. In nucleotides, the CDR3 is TGTGCCAGCAGCTGGCCGGGACAGGGAATTGTTGAAGCTTTCTTT.

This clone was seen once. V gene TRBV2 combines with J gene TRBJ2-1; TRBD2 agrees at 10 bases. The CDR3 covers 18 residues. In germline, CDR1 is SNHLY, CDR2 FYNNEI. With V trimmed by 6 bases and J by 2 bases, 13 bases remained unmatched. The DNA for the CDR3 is TGTGCCAGCAGCCGGGACGTAGCGGGGGGAGTCACCTACAATGAGCAGTTCTTC. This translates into CASSRDVAGGVTYNEQFF.

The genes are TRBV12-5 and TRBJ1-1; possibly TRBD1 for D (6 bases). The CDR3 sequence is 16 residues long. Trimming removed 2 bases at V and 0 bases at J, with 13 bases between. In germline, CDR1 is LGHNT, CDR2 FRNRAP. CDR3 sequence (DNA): TGTGCTAGTGGTTTGTTTGGAACAGGGTTGAACACTGAAGCTTTCTTT. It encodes CASGLFGTGLNTEAFF.

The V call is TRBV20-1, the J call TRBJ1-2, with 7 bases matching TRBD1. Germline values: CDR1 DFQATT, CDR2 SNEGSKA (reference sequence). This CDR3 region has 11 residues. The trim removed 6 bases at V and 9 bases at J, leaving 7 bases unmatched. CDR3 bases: TGCAGTGCGGCAGGGACAGTGCGCTACACCTTC. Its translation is CSAAGTVRYTF.

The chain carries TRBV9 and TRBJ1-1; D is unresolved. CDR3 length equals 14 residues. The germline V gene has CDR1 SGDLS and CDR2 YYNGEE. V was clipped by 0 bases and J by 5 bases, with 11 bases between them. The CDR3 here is CASSVGGEWTEAFF. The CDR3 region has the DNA TGTGCCAGCAGCGTAGGGGGAGAATGGACTGAAGCTTTCTTT. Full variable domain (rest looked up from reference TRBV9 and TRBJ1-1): DSGVTQTPKHLITATGQRVTLRCSPRSGDLSVYWYQQSLDQGLQFLIQYYNGEERAKGNILERFSAQQFPDLHSELNLSSLELGDSALYFCASSVGGEWTEAFFGQGTRLTVV.

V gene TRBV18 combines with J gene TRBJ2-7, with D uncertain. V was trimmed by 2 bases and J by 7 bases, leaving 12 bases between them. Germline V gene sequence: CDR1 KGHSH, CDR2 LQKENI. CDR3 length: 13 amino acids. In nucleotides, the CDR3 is TGTGCCAGCTCACCAGAGGTTTACGGAGAGCAGTACTTC. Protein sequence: CASSPEVYGEQYF.

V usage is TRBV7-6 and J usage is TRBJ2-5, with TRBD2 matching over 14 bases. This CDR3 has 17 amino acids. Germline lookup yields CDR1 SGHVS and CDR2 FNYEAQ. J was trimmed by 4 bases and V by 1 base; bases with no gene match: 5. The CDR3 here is CASSLGGLAGGRETQYF. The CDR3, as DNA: TGTGCCAGCAGCTTAGGTGGACTAGCGGGGGGACGAGAGACCCAGTACTTC.

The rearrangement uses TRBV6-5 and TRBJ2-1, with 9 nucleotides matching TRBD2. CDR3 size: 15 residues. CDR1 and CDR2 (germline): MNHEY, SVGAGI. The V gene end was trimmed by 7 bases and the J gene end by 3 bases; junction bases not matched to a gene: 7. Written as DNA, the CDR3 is TGTGCCAGCACCCCGATAGCGGGGGACTACAATGAGCAGTTCTTC. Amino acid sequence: CASTPIAGDYNEQFF.

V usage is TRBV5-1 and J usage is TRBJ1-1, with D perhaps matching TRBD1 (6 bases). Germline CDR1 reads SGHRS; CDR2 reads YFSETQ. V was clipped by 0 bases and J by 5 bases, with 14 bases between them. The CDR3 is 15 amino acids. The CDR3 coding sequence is TGCGCCAGCAGCTTGGCTGGGGGACAAACGACTGAAGCTTTCTTT. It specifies CASSLAGGQTTEAFF.